This T cell receptor (beta chain) was identified in a study of long-term antiretroviral therapy in people with HIV. This clone was recorded a few times. The CDR3 length is 15 residues. Germline V lookup: CDR1 SGHTA, CDR2 FQGTGA. After removal of 4 bases from V and 3 bases from J, the junction contained 9 bases not matched to a gene. Assay version v3.0 of immunoSEQ was used, and it was run at survey level. The method was immunoSEQ multiplex PCR; TCRdb's version includes in-frame clones alone and lacks a portion of them. The table includes 22,000 or so clones, 80% detected once. The V and J genes are TRBV7-3 and TRBJ2-7; 7 nucleotides align to TRBD1. Sequencing was performed on unsorted PBMCs, taken 2.9 years after starting antiretroviral therapy. The receptor was isolated from a woman in her 30s with HIV. The CDR3 DNA follows: TGTGCCAGCAGCTCGCCCCAGACAGGGATCTACGAGCAGTACTTC. This encodes CASSSPQTGIYEQYF. The full variable domain, in which reference TRBV7-3 and TRBJ2-7 provide the parts outside the CDR3, is GAGVSQTPSNKVTEKGKYVELRCDPISGHTALYWYRQSLGQGPEFLIYFQGTGAADDSGLPNDRFFAVRPEGSVSTLKIQRTERGDSAVYLCASSSPQTGIYEQYFGPGTRLTVT.